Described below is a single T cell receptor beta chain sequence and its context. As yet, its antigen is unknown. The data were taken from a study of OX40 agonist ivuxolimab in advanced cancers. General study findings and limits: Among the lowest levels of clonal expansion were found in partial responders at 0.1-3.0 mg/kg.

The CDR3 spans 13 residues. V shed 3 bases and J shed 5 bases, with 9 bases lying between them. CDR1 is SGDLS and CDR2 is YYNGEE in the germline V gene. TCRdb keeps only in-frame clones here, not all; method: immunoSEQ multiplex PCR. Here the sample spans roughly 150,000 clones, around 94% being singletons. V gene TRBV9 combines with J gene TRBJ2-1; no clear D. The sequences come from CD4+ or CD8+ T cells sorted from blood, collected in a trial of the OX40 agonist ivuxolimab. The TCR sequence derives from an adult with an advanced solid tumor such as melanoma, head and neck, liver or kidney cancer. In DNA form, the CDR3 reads TGTGCCAGCAGCGACGGCCGGAACAATGAGCAGTTCTTC. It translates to CASSDGRNNEQFF. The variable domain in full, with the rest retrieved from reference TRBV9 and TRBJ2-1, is DSGVTQTPKHLITATGQRVTLRCSPRSGDLSVYWYQQSLDQGLQFLIQYYNGEERAKGNILERFSAQQFPDLHSELNLSSLELGDSALYFCASSDGRNNEQFFGPGTRLTVL.